The sequence of this T cell receptor (beta chain) was determined in a study of sequential checkpoint blockade in melanoma. About the research overall: Randomization was 1:1 between first-line nivolumab→ipilimumab and ipilimumab→nivolumab. Each arm's sequence ended with maintenance nivolumab.

This table comes from immunoSEQ multiplex PCR, and its TCRdb copy is limited to in-frame clones, with some not included. Of tens of thousands of clones listed, about 89% are singletons. Treatment meaning: randomized to nivolumab then ipilimumab (arm A) or the reverse (arm B). No patient had prior DNA-damaging chemotherapy. Sorted cells were live CD3+CD8+, lacking CD19 and CD56, from PBMCs. The CDR3 runs 15 residues. Trimming removed 4 bases from V and 3 bases from J; junction bases left unmatched: 7. Germline assignment: CDR1 SGHVS and CDR2 FQNEAQ. This clone was seen only once. The sample here was CD8+ T cells sorted from blood (inferred from file names), taken from a patient given nivolumab and ipilimumab in sequence. This chain joins TRBV7-8 and TRBJ1-2, with TRBD1 matching 8 bases. This sequence was found in a human donor with melanoma. This chain's CDR3 is CASSSWTGPHYGYTF. In DNA, the CDR3 is TGTGCCAGCAGCTCGTGGACAGGGCCTCACTATGGCTACACCTTC.